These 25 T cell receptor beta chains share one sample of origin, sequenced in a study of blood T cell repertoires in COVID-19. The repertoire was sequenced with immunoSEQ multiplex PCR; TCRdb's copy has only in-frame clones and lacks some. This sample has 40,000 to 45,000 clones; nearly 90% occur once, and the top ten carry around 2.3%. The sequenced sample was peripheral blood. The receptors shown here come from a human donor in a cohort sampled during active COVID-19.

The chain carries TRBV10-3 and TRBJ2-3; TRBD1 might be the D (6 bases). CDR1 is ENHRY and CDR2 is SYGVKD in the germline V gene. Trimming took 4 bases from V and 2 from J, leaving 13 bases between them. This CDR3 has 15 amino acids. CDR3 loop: CAISAGQTLTDTQYF. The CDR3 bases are TGTGCCATCAGTGCAGGACAGACACTCACAGATACGCAGTATTTT.

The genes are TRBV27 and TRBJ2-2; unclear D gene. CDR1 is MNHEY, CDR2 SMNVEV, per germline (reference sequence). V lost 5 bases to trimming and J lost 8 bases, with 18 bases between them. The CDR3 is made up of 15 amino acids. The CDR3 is CASSLSDPNAGELFF. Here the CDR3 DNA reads TGTGCCAGCAGTCTTTCCGATCCGAATGCGGGGGAGCTGTTTTTT.

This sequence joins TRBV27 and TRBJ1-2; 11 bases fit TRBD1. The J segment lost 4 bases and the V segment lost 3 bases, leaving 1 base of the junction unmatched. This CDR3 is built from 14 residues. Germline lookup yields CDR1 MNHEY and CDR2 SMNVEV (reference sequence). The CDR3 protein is CASSLGTGGYGYTF. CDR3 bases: TGTGCCAGCAGTTTGGGGACAGGGGGCTATGGCTACACCTTC.

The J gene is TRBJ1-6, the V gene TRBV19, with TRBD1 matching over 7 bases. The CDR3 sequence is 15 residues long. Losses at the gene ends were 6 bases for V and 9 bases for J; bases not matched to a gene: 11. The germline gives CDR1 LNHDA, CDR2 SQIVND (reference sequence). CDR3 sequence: CASRPPGAGGSPLHF. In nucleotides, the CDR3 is TGTGCCAGTAGGCCCCCGGGCGCAGGGGGTTCACCCCTCCACTTT.

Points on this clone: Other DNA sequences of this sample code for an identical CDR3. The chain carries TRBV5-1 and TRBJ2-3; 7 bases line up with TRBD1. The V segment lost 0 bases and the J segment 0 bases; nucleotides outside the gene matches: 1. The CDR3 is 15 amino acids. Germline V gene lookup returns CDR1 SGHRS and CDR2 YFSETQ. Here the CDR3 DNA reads TGCGCCAGCAGCTTGGGACAGGGAAGCACAGATACGCAGTATTTT. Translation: CASSLGQGSTDTQYF. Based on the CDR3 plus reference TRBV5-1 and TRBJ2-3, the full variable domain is KAGVTQTPRYLIKTRGQQVTLSCSPISGHRSVSWYQQTPGQGLQFLFEYFSETQRNKGNFPGRFSGRQFSNSRSEMNVSTLELGDSALYLCASSLGQGSTDTQYFGPGTRLTVL.

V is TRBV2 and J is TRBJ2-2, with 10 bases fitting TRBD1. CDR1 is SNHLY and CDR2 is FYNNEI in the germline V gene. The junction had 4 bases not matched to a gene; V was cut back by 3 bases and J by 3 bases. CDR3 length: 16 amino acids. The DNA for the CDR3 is TGTGCCAGCAGTGACGGGACAGGGGCCGACACCGGGGAGCTGTTTTTT. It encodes CASSDGTGADTGELFF.

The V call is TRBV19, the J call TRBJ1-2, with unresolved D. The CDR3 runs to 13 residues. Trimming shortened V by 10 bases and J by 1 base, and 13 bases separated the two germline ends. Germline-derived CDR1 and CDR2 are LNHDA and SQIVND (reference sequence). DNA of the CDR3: TGTGCCACCTCTAGCGCAATTAACTATGGCTACACCTTC. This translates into CATSSAINYGYTF. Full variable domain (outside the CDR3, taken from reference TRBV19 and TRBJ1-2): DGGITQSPKYLFRKEGQNVTLSCEQNLNHDAMYWYRQDPGQGLRLIYYSQIVNDFQKGDIAEGYSVSREKKESFPLTVTSAQKNPTAFYLCATSSAINYGYTFGSGTRLTVV.

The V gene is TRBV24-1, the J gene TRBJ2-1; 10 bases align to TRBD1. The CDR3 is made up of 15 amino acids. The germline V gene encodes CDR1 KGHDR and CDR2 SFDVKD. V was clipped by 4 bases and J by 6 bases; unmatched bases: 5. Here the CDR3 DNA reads TGTGCCACCAGTGACGGGGGACAGGGGAGCAATGAGCAGTTCTTC. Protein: CATSDGGQGSNEQFF.

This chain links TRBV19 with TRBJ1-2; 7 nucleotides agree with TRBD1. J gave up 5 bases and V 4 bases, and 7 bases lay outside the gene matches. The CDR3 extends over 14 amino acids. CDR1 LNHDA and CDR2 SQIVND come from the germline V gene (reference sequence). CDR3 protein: CASSREQGMYGYTF. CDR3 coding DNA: TGTGCCAGTAGTAGAGAACAGGGGATGTATGGCTACACCTTC.

The CDR3 is CASSIGDRSEAFF. CDR3 nucleotides: TGTGCCAGTAGTATTGGGGACAGGTCCGAAGCTTTCTTT. J is TRBJ1-1 and V is TRBV19; TRBD1 agrees at 8 bases. The CDR3 extends over 13 amino acids. Germline V lookup: CDR1 LNHDA, CDR2 SQIVND (reference sequence). J was trimmed by 8 bases and V by 3 bases; bases with no gene match: 5. The complete variable domain, with remaining parts taken from reference TRBV19 and TRBJ1-1, reads DGGITQSPKYLFRKEGQNVTLSCEQNLNHDAMYWYRQDPGQGLRLIYYSQIVNDFQKGDIAEGYSVSREKKESFPLTVTSAQKNPTAFYLCASSIGDRSEAFFGQGTRLTVV.

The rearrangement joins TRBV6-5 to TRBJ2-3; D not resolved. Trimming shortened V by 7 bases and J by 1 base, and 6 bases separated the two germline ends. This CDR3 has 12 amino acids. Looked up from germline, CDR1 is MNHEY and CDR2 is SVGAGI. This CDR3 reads CASKSGTDTQYF. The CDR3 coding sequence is TGTGCCAGCAAATCCGGCACAGATACGCAGTATTTT.

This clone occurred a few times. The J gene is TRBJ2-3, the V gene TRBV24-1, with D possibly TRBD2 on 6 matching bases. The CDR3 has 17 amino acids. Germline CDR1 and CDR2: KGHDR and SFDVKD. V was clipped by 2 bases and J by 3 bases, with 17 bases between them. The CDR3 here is CATSDSGDSPRTDTQYF. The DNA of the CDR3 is TGTGCCACCAGTGATTCGGGGGACTCACCGAGGACAGATACGCAGTATTTT.

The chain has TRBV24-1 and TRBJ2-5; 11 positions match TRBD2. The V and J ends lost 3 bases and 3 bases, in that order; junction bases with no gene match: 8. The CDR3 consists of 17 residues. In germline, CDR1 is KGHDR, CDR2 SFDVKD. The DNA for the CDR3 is TGTGCCACCAGTGATCGACTCGCGACTAGCGGGAAAGAGACCCAGTACTTC. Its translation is CATSDRLATSGKETQYF.

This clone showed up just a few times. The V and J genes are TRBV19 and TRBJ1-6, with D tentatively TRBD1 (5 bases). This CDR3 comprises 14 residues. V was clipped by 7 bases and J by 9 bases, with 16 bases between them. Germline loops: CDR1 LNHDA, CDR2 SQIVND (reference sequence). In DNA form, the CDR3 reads TGTGCCAGTATGGGGGGATCGGATGGTTCACCCCTCCACTTT. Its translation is CASMGGSDGSPLHF. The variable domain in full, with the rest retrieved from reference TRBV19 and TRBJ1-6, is DGGITQSPKYLFRKEGQNVTLSCEQNLNHDAMYWYRQDPGQGLRLIYYSQIVNDFQKGDIAEGYSVSREKKESFPLTVTSAQKNPTAFYLCASMGGSDGSPLHFGNGTRLTVT.

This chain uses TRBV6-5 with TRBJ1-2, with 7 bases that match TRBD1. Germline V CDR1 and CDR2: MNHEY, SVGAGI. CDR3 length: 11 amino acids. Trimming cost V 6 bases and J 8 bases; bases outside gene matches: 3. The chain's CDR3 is CASSTGVGYTF. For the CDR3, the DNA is TGTGCCAGCAGCACAGGGGTCGGCTACACCTTC.

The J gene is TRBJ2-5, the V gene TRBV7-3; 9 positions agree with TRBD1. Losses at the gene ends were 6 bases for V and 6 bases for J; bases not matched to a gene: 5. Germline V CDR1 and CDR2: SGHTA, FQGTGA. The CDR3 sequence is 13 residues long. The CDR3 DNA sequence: TGTGCCAGCAGTAAAACAGGGGGCCAGACCCAGTACTTC. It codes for CASSKTGGQTQYF.

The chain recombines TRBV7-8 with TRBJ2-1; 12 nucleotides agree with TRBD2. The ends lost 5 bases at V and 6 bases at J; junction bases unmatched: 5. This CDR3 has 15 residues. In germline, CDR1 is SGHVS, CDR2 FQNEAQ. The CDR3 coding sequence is TGTGCCAGCAGCCTAACTAGCGGGGGGTTCAATGAGCAGTTCTTC. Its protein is CASSLTSGGFNEQFF.

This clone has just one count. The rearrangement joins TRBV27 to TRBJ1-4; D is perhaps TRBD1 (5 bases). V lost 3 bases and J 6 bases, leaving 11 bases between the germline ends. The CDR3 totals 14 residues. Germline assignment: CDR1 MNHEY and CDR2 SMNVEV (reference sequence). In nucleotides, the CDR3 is TGTGCCAGCAGTTTCCAAGGGGCGGATGAAAAACTGTTTTTT. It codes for CASSFQGADEKLFF. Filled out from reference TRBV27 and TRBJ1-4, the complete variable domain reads EAQVTQNPRYLITVTGKKLTVTCSQNMNHEYMSWYRQDPGLGLRQIYYSMNVEVTDKGDVPEGYKVSRKEKRNFPLILESPSPNQTSLYFCASSFQGADEKLFFGSGTQLSVL.

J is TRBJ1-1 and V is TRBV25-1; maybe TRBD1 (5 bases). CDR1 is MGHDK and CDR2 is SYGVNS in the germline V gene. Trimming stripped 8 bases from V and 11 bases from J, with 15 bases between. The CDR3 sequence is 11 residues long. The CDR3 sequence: CASLLGGAAFF. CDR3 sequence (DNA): TGTGCCAGCTTGTTGGGGGGTGCTGCTTTCTTT.

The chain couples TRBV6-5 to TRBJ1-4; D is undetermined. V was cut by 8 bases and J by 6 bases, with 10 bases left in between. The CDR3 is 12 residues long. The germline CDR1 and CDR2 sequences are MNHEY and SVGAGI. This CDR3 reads CASSSEDEKLFF. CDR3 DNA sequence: TGTGCCAGCTCCTCAGAAGATGAAAAACTGTTTTTT.

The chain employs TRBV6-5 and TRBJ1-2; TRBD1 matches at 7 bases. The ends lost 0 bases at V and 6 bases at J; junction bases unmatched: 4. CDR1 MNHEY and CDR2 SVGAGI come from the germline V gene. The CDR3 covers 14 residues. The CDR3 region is CASSYSTGKDGYTF. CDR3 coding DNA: TGTGCCAGCAGTTACTCGACAGGGAAGGATGGCTACACCTTC.

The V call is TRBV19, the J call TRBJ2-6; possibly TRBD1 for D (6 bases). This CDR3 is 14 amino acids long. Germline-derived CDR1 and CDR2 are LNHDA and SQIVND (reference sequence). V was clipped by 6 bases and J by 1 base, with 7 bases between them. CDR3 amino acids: CASRDRSGANVLTF. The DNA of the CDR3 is TGTGCCAGTAGAGACAGGTCTGGGGCCAACGTCCTGACTTTC.

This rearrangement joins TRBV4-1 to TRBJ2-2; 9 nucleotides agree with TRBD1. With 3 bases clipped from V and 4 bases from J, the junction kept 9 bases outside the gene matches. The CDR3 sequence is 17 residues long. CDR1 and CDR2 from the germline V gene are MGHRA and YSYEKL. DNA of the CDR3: TGCGCCAGCAGCCACCGCACAGGGGGCGCAAGCACCGGGGAGCTGTTTTTT. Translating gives CASSHRTGGASTGELFF.

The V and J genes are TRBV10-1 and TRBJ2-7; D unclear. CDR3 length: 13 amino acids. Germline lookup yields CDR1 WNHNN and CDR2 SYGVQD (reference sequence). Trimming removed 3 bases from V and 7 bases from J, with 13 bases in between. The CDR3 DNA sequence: TGCGCCAGCAGTGATGCGACGGTCGGGGAGCAGTACTTC. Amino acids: CASSDATVGEQYF.

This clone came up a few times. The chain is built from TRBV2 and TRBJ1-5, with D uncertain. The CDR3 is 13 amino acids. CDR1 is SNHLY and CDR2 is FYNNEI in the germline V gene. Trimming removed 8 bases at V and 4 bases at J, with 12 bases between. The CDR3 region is CASGGDRNQPQHF. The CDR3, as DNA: TGTGCCAGCGGCGGCGACCGAAATCAGCCCCAGCATTTT.